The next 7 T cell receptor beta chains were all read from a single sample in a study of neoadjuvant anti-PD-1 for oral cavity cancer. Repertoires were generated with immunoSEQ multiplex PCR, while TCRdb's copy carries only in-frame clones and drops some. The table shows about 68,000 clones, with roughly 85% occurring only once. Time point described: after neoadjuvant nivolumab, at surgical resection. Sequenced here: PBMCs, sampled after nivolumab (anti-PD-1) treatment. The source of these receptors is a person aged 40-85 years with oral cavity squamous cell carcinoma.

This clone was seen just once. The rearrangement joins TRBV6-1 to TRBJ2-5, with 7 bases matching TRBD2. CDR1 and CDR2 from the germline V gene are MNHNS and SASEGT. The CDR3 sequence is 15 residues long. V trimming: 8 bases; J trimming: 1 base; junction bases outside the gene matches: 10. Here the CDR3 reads CASFDGGSLQETQYF. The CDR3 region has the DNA TGTGCCAGCTTCGACGGCGGGAGCCTCCAAGAGACCCAGTACTTC.

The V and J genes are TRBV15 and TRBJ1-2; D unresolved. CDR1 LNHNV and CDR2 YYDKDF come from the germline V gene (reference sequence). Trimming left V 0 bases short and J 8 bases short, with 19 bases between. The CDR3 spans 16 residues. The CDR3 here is CATSRDGEGPGRGYTF. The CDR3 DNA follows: TGTGCCACCAGCAGAGATGGGGAGGGTCCAGGCCGAGGCTACACCTTC.

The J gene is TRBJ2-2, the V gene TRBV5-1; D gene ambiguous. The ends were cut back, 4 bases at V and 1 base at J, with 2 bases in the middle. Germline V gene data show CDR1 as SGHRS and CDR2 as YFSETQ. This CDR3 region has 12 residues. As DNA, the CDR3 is TGCGCCAGCAGCCAGAACACCGGGGAGCTGTTTTTT. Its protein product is CASSQNTGELFF.

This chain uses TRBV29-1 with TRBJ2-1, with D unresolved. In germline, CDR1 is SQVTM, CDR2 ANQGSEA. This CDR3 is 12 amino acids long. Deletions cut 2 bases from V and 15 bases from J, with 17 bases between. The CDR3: CSVERVSTEVFF. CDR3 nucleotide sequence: TGCAGCGTTGAACGGGTTAGTACAGAGGTGTTCTTC.

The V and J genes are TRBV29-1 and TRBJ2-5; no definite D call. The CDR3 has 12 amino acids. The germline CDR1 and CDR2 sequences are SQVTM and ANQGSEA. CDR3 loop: CGKMPEQETQYF. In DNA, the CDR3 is TGCGGCAAAATGCCAGAACAAGAGACCCAGTACTTC.

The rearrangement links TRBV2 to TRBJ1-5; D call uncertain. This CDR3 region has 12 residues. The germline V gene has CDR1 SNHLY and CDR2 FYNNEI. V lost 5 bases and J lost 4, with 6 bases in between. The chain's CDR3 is CASSSLNQPQHF. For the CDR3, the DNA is TGTGCCAGCAGTTCCCTGAATCAGCCCCAGCATTTT.

Here the CDR3 reads CASSIVQGRNEQYF. The CDR3, as DNA: TGTGCCAGTAGTATAGTACAGGGGAGGAACGAGCAGTACTTC. This chain joins TRBV19 and TRBJ2-7; a possible D gene is TRBD1 (7 bases). Germline CDR1 LNHDA, CDR2 SQIVND (reference sequence). The germline V and J ends were trimmed by 1 base and 5 bases, with 12 bases remaining between them. The CDR3 loop spans 14 amino acids.